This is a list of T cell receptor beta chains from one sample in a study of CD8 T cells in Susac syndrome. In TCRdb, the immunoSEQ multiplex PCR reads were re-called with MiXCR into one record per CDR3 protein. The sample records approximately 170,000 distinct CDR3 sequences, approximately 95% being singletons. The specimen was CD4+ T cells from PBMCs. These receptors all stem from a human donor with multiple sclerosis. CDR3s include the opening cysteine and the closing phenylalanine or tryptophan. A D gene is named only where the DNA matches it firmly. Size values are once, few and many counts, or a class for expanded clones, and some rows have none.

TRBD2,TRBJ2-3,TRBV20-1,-,TGCAGTGCTAGATTTAGCGGGAGGGCCGAACTTCTAACAGATACGCAGTATTTT,CSARFSGRAELLTDTQYF
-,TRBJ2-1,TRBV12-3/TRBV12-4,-,TGTGCCAGCAGTTTAGTCGACAGTGCCAATGAGCAGTTCTTC,CASSLVDSANEQFF
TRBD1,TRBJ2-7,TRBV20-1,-,TGCAGTGCTCCTCAGGGGGCTTACGAGCAGTACTTC,CSAPQGAYEQYF
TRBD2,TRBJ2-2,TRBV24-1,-,TGTGCCACCAGTGCTGGGGCGCTGGCTAGCGGGAGATTCACCGGGGAGCTGTTTTTT,CATSAGALASGRFTGELFF
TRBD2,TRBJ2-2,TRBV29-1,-,TGCAGCGTGGCGGGGGGGTCCGGGGAGCTGTTTTTT,CSVAGGSGELFF
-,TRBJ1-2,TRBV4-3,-,TGCGCCAGCAGCCAAGGTCAGACATATGGCTACACCTTC,CASSQGQTYGYTF
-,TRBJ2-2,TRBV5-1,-,TGCGCCAGCACCCTAAATGGGGAGCTGTTTTTT,CASTLNGELFF
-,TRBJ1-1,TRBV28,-,TGTGCCAGCAAGGGATTTGAAGGCTACACTGAAGCTTTCTTT,CASKGFEGYTEAFF
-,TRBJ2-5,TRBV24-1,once,TGTGCCACCAGTGAGACATTACCCCGGGAAAGGAGGTGGGAGACCCAGTACTTC,CATSETLPRERRWETQYF
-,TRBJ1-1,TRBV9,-,TGTGCCAGCAGCGTAGACAGCATGAACACTGAAGCTTTCTTT,CASSVDSMNTEAFF
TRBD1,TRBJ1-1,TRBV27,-,TGTGCCAGCAGTTTAGGGACAGGGGGCACTGAAGCTTTCTTT,CASSLGTGGTEAFF
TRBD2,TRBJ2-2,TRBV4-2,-,TGTGCCAGCAGCTGGACTAGCGGGAGTTCGGGCGGGGAGCTGTTTTTT,CASSWTSGSSGGELFF
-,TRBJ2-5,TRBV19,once,TGTGCCAGTAGTATCTCTCAGGGGCCCGGGATTCAGGGCCAGTACTTC,CASSISQGPGIQGQYF
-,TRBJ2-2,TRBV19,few,TGTGCCAGTAGTCACGACTCGGGCGGGGAGCTGTTTTTT,CASSHDSGGELFF
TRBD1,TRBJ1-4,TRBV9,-,TGTGCCAGCAGCGTATACCCATCAACAGGGGGCGGGGAAAAACTGTTTTTT,CASSVYPSTGGGEKLFF
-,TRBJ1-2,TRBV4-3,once,TGCGCCAGCAGCCAAACAGGAACGCAGGGCTACACCTTC,CASSQTGTQGYTF
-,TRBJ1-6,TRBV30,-,TGTGCCTGGACTAGGGTCGGGAATTCACCCCTCCACTTT,CAWTRVGNSPLHF
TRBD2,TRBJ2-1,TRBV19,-,TGTGCCAGTAAGGGACTAGCGGCTTCGAGCTCCTACAATGAGCAGTTCTTC,CASKGLAASSSYNEQFF
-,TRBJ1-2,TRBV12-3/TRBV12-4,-,TGTGCCAGCGTACAAGGGACGACTAACTATGGCTACACCTTC,CASVQGTTNYGYTF
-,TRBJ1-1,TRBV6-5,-,TGTGCCAGCAGTTCACCGGGACGGAACACTGAAGCTTTCTTT,CASSSPGRNTEAFF
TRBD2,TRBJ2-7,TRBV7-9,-,TGTGCCAGCAGCTTAGCCTCTAGCGGGAGCTCCTACGAGCAGTACTTC,CASSLASSGSSYEQYF
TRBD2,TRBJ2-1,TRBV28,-,TGTGCCAGCAGTAAAATAGCGGGAGCGTTCCGTGAGCAGTTCTTC,CASSKIAGAFREQFF
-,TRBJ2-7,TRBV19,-,TGTGCCAGACCTAGATTTACTCCGGCCGAGCAGTACTTC,CARPRFTPAEQYF
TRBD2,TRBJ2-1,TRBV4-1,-,TGCGCCAGCAGCCAAGATGGCACGGGAGGGCCCAATGAGCAGTTCTTC,CASSQDGTGGPNEQFF
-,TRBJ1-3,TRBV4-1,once,TGCGCCAGCAGCCAAGATCGTATACAGGGACCAAACACCATATATTTT,CASSQDRIQGPNTIYF
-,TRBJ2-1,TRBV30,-,TGTGCCTGGAGTGAGGGTCCCCACAGCTACAATGAGCAGTTCTTC,CAWSEGPHSYNEQFF
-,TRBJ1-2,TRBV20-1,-,TGCAGTGTGGATTCCTATGGCTACACCTTC,CSVDSYGYTF
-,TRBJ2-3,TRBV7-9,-,TGTGCCAGCAGCGTAGTGGAGTTAGGACTCGCAGATACGCAGTATTTT,CASSVVELGLADTQYF
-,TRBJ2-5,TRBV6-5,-,TGTGCCAGCAGTTACTTCCCGGACATCGGGAGTAGGAAGACCCAGTACTTC,CASSYFPDIGSRKTQYF
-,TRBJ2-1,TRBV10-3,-,TGTGCAACCCAAGTCGGCTCCTACAATGAGCAGTTCTTC,CATQVGSYNEQFF
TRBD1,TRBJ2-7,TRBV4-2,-,TGTGCCAGCAGCCAAAGAGGGGACAGGGAGCAGTACTTC,CASSQRGDREQYF
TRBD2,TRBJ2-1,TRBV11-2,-,TGTGCCAGCACGCGGGGGAGGCACAATGAGCAGTTCTTC,CASTRGRHNEQFF
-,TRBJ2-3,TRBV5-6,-,TGTGCCAGCAGCAAGGCAGGGATCGGAGATACGCAGTATTTT,CASSKAGIGDTQYF
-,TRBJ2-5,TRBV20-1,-,TGCAGTGCGTTGGACTTAAAGAGCGAGACCCAGTACTTC,CSALDLKSETQYF
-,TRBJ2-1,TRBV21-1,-,TGTGCCAGCAGCAAAGGTGGGAAAGATGAGCAGTTCTTC,CASSKGGKDEQFF
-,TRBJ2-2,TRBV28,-,TGTGCCAGCAGTCCCGCCAGGGTCACCGGGGAGCTGTTTTTT,CASSPARVTGELFF
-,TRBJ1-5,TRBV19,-,TGTGCCAGTACCGGGTTGATCAATCAGCCCCAGCATTTT,CASTGLINQPQHF
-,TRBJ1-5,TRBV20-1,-,TGCAGTGCTACTCGGGAATTTCAGCCCCAGCATTTT,CSATREFQPQHF
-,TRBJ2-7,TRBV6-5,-,TGTGCCAGCAGTTCGACAGGATCTGGCTCCTACGAGCAGTACTTC,CASSSTGSGSYEQYF
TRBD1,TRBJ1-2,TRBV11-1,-,TGTGCCAGCAGCCCGAGGGACAGACCCTTCTATGGCTACACCTTC,CASSPRDRPFYGYTF
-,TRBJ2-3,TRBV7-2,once,TGTGCCAGCAGAGATAGCGGTGCAGATACGCAGTATTTT,CASRDSGADTQYF
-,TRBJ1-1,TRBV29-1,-,TGCAGCGTTTTTGGACGTCAGAACACTGAAGCTTTCTTT,CSVFGRQNTEAFF
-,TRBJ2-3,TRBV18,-,TGTGCCAGCTCACGGGGGGCCGGCACAGATACGCAGTATTTT,CASSRGAGTDTQYF
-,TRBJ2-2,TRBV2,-,TGTGCCAGCAGTGGACAGGATAGGGCCGGGGAGCTGTTTTTT,CASSGQDRAGELFF
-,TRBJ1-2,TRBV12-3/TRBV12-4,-,TGTGCCAGCAGTTTGGGTGGCTCGCTCGGCTACACCTTC,CASSLGGSLGYTF
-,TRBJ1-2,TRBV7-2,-,TGTGCCAGCAGCCTGTTCGGGACAAACAACTATGGCTACACCTTC,CASSLFGTNNYGYTF
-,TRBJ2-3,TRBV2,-,TGTGCCAGCAGTGAAGGGAGCACAGATACGCAGTATTTT,CASSEGSTDTQYF
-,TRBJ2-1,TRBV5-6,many,TGTGCCAGCAGCTCCTACAATGAGCAGTTCTTC,CASSSYNEQFF
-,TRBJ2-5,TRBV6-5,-,TGTGCCAGCAGGGACTATAGAGGGGTGGAGACCCAGTACTTC,CASRDYRGVETQYF
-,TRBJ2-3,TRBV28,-,TGTGCCAGCAGCCTTTCAGATTATGGGAGAGGCGATACGCAGTATTTT,CASSLSDYGRGDTQYF
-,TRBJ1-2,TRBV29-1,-,TGCAGCGTATGGACCCGTCTCTATGGCTACACCTTC,CSVWTRLYGYTF
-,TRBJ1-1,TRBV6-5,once,TGTGCCAGCAGTCAGGACAGCTTATCGTGGACTGAAGCTTTCTTT,CASSQDSLSWTEAFF